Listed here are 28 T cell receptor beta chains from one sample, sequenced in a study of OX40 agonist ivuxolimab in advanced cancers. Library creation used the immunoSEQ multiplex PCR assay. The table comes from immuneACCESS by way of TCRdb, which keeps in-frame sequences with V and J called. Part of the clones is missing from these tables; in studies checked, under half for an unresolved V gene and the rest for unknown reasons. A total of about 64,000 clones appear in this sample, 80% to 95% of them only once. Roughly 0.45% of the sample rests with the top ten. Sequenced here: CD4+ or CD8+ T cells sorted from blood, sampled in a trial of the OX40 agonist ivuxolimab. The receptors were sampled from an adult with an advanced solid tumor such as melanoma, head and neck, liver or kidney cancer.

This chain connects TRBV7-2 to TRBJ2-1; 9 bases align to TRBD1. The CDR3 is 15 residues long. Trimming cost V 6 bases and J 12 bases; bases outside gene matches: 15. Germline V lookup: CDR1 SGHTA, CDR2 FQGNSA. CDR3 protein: CASSPERTGGAWQFF. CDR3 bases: TGTGCCAGCAGTCCAGAGAGAACAGGGGGCGCGTGGCAGTTCTTC.

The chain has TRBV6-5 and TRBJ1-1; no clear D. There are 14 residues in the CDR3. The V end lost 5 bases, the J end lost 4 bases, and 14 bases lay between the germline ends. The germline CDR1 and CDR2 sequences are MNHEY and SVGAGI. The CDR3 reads CASSEKGYGTEAFF. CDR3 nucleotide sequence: TGTGCCAGCAGTGAAAAAGGCTACGGCACTGAAGCTTTCTTT.

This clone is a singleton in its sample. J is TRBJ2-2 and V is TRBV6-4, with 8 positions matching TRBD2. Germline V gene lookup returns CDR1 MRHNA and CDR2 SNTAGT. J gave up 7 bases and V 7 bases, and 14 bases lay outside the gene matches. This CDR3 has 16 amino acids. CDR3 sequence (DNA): TGTGCCAGCAAGTTGTCGGCGGGAGGATTCGGCGGGGAGCTGTTTTTT. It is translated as CASKLSAGGFGGELFF.

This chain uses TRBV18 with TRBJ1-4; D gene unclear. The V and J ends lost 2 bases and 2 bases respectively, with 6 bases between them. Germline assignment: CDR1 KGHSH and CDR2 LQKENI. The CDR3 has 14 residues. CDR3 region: CASSPGQTNEKLFF. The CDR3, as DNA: TGTGCCAGCTCACCAGGGCAGACTAATGAAAAACTGTTTTTT.

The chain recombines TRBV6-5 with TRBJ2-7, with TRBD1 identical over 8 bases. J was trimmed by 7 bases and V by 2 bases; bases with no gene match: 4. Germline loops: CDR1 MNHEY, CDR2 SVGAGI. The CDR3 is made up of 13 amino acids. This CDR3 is CASSYQGAGEQYF. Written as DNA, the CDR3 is TGTGCCAGCAGTTACCAGGGGGCGGGTGAGCAGTACTTC.

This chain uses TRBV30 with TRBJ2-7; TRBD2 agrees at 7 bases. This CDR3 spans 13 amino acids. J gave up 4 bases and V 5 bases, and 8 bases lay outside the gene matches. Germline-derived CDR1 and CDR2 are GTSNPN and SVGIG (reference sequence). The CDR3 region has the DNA TGTGCCTGGGGGGGGGAACTCCCTTACGAGCAGTACTTC. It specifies CAWGGELPYEQYF.

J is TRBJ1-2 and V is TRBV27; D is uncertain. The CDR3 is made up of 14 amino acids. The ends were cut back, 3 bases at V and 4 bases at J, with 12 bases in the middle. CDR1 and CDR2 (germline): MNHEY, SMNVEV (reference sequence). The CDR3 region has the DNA TGTGCCAGCAGTTTGAGGGATTCGGGCTATGGCTACACCTTC. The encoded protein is CASSLRDSGYGYTF.

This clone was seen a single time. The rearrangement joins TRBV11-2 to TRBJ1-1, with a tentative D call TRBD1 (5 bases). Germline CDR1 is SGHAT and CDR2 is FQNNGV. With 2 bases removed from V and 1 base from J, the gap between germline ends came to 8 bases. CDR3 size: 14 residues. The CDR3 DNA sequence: TGTGCCAGCAGCTTACTTGACAGGAACACTGAAGCTTTCTTT. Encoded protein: CASSLLDRNTEAFF.

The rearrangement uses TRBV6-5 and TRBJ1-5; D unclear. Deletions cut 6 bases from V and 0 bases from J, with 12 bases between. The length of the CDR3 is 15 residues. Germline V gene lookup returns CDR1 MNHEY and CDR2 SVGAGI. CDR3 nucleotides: TGTGCCAGCAGGCCGACACTTTATAGCAATCAGCCCCAGCATTTT. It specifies CASRPTLYSNQPQHF.

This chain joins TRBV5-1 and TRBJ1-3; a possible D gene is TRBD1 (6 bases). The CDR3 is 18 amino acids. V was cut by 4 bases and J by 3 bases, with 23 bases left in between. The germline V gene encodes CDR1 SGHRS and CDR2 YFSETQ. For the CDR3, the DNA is TGCGCCAGCAGCCGTGCCGGGACTGGGGGGCCTTTTGGAAACACCATATATTTT. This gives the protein CASSRAGTGGPFGNTIYF.

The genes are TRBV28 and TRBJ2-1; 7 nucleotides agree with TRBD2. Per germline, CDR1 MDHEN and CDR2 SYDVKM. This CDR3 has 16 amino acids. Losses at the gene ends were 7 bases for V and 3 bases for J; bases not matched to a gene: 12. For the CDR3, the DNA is TGTGCCAGCATCCCTGGGGGAGGGAAACTCTACAATGAGCAGTTCTTC. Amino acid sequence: CASIPGGGKLYNEQFF.

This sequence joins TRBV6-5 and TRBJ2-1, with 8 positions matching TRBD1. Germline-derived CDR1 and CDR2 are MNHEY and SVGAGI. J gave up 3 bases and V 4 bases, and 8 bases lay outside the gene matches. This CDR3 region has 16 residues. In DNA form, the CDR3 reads TGTGCCAGCAGTTCTATACGACAGGGGAGCTACAATGAGCAGTTCTTC. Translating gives CASSSIRQGSYNEQFF.

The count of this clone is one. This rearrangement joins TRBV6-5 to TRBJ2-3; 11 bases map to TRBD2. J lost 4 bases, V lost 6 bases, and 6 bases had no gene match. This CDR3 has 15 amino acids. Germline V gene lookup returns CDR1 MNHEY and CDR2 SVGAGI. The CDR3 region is CASSTSGSGADTQYF. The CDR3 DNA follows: TGTGCCAGCAGCACTAGCGGGAGCGGCGCAGATACGCAGTATTTT.

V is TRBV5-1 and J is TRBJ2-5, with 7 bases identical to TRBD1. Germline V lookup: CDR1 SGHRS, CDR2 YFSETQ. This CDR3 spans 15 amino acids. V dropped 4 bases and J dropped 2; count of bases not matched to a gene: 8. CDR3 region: CASSRQGIAQETQYF. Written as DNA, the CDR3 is TGCGCCAGCAGCCGACAGGGCATAGCACAAGAGACCCAGTACTTC. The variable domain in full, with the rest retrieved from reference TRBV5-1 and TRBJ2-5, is KAGVTQTPRYLIKTRGQQVTLSCSPISGHRSVSWYQQTPGQGLQFLFEYFSETQRNKGNFPGRFSGRQFSNSRSEMNVSTLELGDSALYLCASSRQGIAQETQYFGPGTRLLVL.

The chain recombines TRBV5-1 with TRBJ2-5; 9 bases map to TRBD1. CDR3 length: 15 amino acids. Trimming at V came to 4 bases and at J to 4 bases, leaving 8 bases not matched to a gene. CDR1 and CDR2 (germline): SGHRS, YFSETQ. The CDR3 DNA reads TGCGCCAGCAGCCCTTCCGGGACAGGGTTAGAGACCCAGTACTTC. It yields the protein CASSPSGTGLETQYF.

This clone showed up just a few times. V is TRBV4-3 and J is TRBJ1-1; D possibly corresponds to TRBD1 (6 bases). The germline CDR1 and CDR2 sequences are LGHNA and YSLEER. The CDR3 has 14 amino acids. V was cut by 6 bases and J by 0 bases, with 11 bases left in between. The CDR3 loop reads CASSLQGMNTEAFF. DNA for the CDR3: TGCGCCAGCAGTTTACAGGGAATGAACACTGAAGCTTTCTTT.

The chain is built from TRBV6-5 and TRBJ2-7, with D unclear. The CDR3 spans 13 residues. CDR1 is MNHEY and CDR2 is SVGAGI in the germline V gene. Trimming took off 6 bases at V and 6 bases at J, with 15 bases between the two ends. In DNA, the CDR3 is TGTGCCAGCAGCAGTTACACTCGGGTCGAGCAGTACTTC. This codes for CASSSYTRVEQYF.

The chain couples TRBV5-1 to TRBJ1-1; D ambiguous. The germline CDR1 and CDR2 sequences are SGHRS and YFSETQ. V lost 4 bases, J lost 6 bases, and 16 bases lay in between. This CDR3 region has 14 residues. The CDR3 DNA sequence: TGCGCCAGCAGCCCCTTGAGGGAGGGTGCTGAAGCTTTCTTT. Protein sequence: CASSPLREGAEAFF.

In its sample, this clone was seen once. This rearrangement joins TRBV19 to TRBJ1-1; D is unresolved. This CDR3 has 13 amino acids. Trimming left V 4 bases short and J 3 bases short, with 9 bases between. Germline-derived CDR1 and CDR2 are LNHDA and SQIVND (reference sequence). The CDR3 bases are TGTGCCAGTAGTAAGAAGGAGTACACTGAAGCTTTCTTT. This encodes CASSKKEYTEAFF.

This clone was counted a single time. CDR3 sequence (DNA): TGTGCCATCAGGTCGACTAGCGGGAGGCCAAATGAGCAGTTCTTC. Its translation is CAIRSTSGRPNEQFF. The V gene is TRBV10-3, the J gene TRBJ2-1; 13 nucleotides agree with TRBD2. The germline V gene encodes CDR1 ENHRY and CDR2 SYGVKD. Losses at the gene ends were 6 bases for V and 7 bases for J; bases not matched to a gene: 6. The CDR3 contains 15 residues.

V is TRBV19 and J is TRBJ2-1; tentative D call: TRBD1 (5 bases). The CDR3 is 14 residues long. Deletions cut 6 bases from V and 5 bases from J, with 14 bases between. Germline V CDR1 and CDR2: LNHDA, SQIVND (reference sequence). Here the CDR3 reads CASSQQGLHNEQFF. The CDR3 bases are TGTGCCAGTAGCCAGCAGGGTCTCCACAATGAGCAGTTCTTC.

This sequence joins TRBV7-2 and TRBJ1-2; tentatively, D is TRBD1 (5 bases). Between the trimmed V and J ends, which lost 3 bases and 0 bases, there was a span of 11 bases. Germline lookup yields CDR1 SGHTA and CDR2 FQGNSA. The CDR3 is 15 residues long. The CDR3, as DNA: TGTGCCAGCAGCTTCCGACAGTTGGCTAACTATGGCTACACCTTC. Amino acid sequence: CASSFRQLANYGYTF.

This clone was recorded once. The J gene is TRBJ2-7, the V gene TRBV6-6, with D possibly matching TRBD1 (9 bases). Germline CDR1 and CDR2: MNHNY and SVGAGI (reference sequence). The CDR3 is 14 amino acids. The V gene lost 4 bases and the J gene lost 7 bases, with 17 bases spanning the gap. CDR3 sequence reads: CASSSGQGTREQYF. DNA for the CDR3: TGTGCCAGCAGTTCCGGACAGGGGACTAGAGAGCAGTACTTC.

The CDR3 loop reads CASSSLTGGAGNTIYF. The CDR3 region has the DNA TGTGCCAGCAGCTCCCTAACAGGGGGAGCTGGAAACACCATATATTTT. The chain joins TRBV7-2 to TRBJ1-3; TRBD1 agrees at 8 bases. Germline V lookup: CDR1 SGHTA, CDR2 FQGNSA. After removal of 4 bases from V and 2 bases from J, the junction contained 7 bases not matched to a gene. The CDR3 spans 16 residues.

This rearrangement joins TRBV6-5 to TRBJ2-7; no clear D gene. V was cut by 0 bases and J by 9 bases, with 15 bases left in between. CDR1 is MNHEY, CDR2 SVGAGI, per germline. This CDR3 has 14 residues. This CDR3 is CASSYSRVAPSQYF. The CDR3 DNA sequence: TGTGCCAGCAGTTACTCTAGGGTGGCGCCCTCGCAGTACTTC.

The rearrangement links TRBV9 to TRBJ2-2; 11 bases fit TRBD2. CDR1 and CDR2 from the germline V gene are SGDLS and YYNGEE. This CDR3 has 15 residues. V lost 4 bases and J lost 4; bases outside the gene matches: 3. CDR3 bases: TGTGCCAGCAGCTTAGCGGGAGGGGGCACCGGGGAGCTGTTTTTT. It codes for CASSLAGGGTGELFF.

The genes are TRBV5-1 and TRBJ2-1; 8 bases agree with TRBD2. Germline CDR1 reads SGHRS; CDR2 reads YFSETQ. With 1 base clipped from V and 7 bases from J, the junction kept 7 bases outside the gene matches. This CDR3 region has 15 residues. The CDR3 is CASSLKLAGRNEQFF. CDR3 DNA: TGCGCCAGCAGCTTGAAGTTAGCGGGACGGAATGAGCAGTTCTTC.

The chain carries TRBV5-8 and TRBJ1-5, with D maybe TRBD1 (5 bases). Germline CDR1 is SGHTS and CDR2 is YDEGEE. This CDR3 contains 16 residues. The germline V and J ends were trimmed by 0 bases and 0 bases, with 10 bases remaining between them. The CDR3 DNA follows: TGTGCCAGCAGCTTGGAGCCCGGGGCTAGCAATCAGCCCCAGCATTTT. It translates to CASSLEPGASNQPQHF. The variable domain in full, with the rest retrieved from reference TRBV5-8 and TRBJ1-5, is EAGVTQSPTHLIKTRGQQATLRCSPISGHTSVYWYQQALGLGLQFLLWYDEGEERNRGNFPPRFSGRQFPNYSSELNVNALELEDSALYLCASSLEPGASNQPQHFGDGTRLSIL.